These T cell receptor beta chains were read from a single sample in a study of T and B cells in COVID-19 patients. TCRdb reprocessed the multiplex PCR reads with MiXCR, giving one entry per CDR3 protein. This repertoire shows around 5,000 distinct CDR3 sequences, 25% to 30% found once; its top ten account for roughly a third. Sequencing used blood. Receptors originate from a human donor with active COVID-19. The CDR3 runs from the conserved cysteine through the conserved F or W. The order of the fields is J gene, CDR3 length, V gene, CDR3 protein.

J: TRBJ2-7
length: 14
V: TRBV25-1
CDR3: CASSDTGTDYEQYF

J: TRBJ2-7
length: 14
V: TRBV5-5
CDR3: CASSLGLFDYEQYF

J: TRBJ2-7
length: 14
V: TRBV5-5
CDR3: CASSSGRGSYEQYF

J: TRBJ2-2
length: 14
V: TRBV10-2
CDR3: CASSRQGSTGELFF

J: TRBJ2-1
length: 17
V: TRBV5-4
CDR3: CASSLFSGGAGANEQFF

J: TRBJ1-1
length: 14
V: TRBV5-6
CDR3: CASSVENQNTEAFF

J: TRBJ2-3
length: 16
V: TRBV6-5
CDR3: CASSRYPRGSTDTQYF

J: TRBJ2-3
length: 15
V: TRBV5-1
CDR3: CASSLGPKGRDTQYF

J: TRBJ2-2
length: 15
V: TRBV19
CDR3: CASSTGQGNTGELFF

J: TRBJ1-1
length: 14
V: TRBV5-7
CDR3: CASSLVQVPSEAFF

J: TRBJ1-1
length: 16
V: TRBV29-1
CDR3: CSVSQTGQGARDGAFF

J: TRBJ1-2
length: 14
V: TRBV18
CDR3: CASSLSSSNYGYTF

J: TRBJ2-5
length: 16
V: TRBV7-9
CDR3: CASSFHRGLMRETQYF

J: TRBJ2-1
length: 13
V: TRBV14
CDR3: CASSQGSYNEQFF

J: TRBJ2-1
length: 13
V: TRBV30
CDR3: CAWRPAGVNEQFF

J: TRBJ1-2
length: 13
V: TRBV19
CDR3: CASSFVEAYGYTF